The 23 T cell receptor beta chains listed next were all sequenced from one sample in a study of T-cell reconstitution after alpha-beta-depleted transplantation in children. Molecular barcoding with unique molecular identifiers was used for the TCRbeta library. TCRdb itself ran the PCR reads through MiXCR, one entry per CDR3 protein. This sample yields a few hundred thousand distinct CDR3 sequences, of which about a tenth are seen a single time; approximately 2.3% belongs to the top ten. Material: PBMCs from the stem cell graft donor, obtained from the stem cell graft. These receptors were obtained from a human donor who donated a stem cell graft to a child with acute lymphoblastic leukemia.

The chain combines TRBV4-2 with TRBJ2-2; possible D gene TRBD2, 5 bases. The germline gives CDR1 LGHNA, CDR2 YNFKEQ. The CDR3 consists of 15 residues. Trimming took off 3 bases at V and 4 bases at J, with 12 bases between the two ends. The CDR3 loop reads CASSHEDWGTGELFF. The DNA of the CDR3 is TGTGCCAGCAGCCATGAGGACTGGGGCACCGGGGAGCTGTTTTTT.

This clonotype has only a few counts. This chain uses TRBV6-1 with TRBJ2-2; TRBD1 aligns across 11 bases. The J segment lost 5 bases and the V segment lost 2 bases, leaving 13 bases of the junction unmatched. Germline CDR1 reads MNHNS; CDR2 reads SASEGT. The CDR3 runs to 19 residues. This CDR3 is CASSERAWTGGVPTGELFF. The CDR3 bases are TGTGCCAGCAGTGAACGTGCCTGGACAGGGGGCGTACCTACCGGGGAGCTGTTTTTT.

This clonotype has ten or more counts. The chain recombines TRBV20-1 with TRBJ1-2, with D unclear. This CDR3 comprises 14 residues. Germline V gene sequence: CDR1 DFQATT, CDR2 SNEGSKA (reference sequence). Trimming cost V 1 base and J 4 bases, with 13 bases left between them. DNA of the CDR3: TGCAGTGCTAGAGTACCAGGAATAATCTATGGCTACACCTTC. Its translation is CSARVPGIIYGYTF.

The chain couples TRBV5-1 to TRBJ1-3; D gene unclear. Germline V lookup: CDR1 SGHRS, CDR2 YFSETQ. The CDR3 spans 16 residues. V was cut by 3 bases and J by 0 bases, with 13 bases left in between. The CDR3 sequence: CASSYTPYPSGNTIYF. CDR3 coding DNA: TGCGCCAGCAGCTATACGCCCTACCCCTCTGGAAACACCATATATTTT.

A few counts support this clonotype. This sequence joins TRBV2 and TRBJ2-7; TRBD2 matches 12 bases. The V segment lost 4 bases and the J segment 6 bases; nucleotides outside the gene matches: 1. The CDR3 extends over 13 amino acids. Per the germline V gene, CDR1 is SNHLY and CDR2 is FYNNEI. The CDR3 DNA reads TGTGCCAGCAGTGCACTAGCGGGGGGCGAGCAGTACTTC. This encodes CASSALAGGEQYF.

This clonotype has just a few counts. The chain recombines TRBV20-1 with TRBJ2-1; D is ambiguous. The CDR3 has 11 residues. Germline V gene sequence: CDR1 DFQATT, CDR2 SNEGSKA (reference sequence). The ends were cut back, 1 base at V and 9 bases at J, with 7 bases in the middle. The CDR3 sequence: CSARAVAEQFF. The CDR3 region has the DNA TGCAGTGCTAGAGCGGTGGCTGAGCAGTTCTTC.

Here the CDR3 reads CASSPSYRGSASYEQYF. CDR3 bases: TGTGCCAGCAGCCCCTCCTACAGGGGGAGCGCCTCCTACGAGCAGTACTTC. The V call is TRBV4-2, the J call TRBJ2-7, with TRBD1 matching 8 bases. The length of the CDR3 is 17 residues. V was clipped by 4 bases and J by 0 bases; unmatched bases: 11. Germline-derived CDR1 and CDR2 are LGHNA and YNFKEQ.

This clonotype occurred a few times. This CDR3 is CASSLVGTSGRRQETQYF. Written as DNA, the CDR3 is TGTGCCAGCAGCTTAGTAGGGACTAGCGGAAGACGTCAAGAGACCCAGTACTTC. J is TRBJ2-5 and V is TRBV11-2; TRBD2 aligns across 11 bases. There are 18 residues in the CDR3. J lost 2 bases, V lost 1 base, and 9 bases had no gene match. From germline, CDR1 is SGHAT and CDR2 FQNNGV. The full variable domain, completed using reference TRBV11-2 and TRBJ2-5, is EAGVAQSPRYKIIEKRQSVAFWCNPISGHATLYWYQQILGQGPKLLIQFQNNGVVDDSQLPKDRFSAERLKGVDSTLKIQPAKLEDSAVYLCASSLVGTSGRRQETQYFGPGTRLLVL.

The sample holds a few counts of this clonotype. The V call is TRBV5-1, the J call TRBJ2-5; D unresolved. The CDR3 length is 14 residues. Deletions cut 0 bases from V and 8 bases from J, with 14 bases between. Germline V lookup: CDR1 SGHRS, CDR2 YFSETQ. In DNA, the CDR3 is TGCGCCAGCAGCTTGGTTTTTCTGTCTGCAACCCAGTACTTC. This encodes CASSLVFLSATQYF.

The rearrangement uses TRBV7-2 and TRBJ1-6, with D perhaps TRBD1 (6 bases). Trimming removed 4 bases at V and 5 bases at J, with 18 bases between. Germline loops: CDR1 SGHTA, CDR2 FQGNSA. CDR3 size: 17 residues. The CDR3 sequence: CASSSKGQGIDNSPLHF. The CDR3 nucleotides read TGTGCCAGCAGCTCCAAAGGGCAGGGGATTGATAATTCACCCCTCCACTTT. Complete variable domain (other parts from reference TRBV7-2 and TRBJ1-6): GAGVSQSPSNKVTEKGKDVELRCDPISGHTALYWYRQSLGQGLEFLIYFQGNSAPDKSGLPSDRFSAERTGGSVSTLTIQRTQQEDSAVYLCASSSKGQGIDNSPLHFGNGTRLTVT.

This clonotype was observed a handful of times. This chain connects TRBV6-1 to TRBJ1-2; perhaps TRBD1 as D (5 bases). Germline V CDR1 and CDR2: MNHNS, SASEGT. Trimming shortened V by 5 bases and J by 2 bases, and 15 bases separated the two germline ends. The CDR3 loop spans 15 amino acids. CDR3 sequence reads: CASSPRDGGNYGYTF. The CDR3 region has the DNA TGTGCCAGCAGTCCCAGGGACGGGGGGAACTATGGCTACACCTTC.

The CDR3 loop is CASSQEQLGTEAFF. The CDR3 DNA reads as TGTGCCAGCAGCCAAGAACAGCTAGGGACCGAAGCTTTCTTT. This chain joins TRBV4-2 and TRBJ1-1, with D tentatively TRBD1 (5 bases). The CDR3 runs 14 residues. The germline V and J ends were trimmed by 0 bases and 8 bases, with 13 bases remaining between them. The V gene's germline CDR1 is LGHNA and CDR2 YNFKEQ.

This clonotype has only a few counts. CDR3 in amino acids: CASTETPPHYEQYF. The CDR3 DNA sequence: TGTGCCAGCACCGAAACTCCACCACATTACGAGCAGTACTTC. The chain recombines TRBV6-1 with TRBJ2-7; D is ambiguous. CDR1 and CDR2 (germline): MNHNS, SASEGT. The germline V and J ends were trimmed by 7 bases and 4 bases, with 17 bases remaining between them. CDR3 size: 14 residues.

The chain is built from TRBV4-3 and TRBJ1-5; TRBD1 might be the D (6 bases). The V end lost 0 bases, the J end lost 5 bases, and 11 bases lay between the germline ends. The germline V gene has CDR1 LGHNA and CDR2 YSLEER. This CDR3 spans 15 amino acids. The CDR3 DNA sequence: TGCGCCAGCAGCCAAGATGGGCAGGGGCATCAGCCCCAGCATTTT. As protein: CASSQDGQGHQPQHF.

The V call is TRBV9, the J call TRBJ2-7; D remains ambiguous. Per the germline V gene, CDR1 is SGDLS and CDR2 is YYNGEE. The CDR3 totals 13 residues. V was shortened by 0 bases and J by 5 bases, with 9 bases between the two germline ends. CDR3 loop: CASSVEQEDEQYF. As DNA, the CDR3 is TGTGCCAGCAGCGTAGAGCAGGAAGACGAGCAGTACTTC.

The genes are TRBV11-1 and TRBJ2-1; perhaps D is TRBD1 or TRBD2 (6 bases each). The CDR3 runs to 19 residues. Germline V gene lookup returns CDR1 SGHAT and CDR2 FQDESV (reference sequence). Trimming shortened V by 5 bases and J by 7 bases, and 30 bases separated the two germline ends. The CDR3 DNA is TGTGCCAGCAGCCCCCTCGGCACCCACATGGGGGGCTCGACGAATGAGCAGTTCTTC. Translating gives CASSPLGTHMGGSTNEQFF.

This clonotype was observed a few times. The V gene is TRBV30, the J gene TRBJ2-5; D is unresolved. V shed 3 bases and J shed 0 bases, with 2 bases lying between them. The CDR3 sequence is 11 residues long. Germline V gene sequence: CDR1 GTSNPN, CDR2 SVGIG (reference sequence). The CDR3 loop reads CAWSDQETQYF. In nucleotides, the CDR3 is TGTGCCTGGAGCGACCAAGAGACCCAGTACTTC.

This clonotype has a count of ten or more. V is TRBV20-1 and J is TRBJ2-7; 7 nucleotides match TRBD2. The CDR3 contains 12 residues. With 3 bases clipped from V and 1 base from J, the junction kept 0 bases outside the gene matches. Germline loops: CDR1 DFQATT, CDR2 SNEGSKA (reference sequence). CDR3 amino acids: CSARGLSYEQYF. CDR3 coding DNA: TGCAGTGCTAGGGGACTATCCTACGAGCAGTACTTC.

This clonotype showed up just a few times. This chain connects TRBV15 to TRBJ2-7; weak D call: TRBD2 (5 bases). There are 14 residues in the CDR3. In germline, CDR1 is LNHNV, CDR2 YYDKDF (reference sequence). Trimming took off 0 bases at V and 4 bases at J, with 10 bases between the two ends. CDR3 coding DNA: TGTGCCACCAGCAGAGAAGGGAGCGGTTACGAGCAGTACTTC. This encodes CATSREGSGYEQYF. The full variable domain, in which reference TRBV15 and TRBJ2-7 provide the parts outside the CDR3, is DAMVIQNPRYQVTQFGKPVTLSCSQTLNHNVMYWYQQKSSQAPKLLFHYYDKDFNNEADTPDNFQSRRPNTSFCFLDIRSPGLGDTAMYLCATSREGSGYEQYFGPGTRLTVT.

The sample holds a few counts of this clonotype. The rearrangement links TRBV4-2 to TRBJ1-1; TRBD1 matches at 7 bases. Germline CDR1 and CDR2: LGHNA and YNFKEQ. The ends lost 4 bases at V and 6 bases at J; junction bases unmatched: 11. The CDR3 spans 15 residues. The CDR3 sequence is CASSPEPGQGAEAFF. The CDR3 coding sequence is TGTGCCAGCAGCCCAGAACCGGGGCAGGGGGCTGAAGCTTTCTTT.

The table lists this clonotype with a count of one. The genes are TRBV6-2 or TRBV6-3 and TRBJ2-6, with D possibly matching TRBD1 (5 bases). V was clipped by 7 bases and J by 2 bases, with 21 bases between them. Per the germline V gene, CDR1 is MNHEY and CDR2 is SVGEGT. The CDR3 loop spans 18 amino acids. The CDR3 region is CASKVRRPGWTGANVLTF. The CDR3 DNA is TGTGCCAGCAAGGTCAGGCGTCCAGGGTGGACTGGGGCCAACGTCCTGACTTTC.

The CDR3 region is CAWTVGQGLNQPQHF. As DNA, the CDR3 is TGTGCCTGGACCGTGGGGCAGGGGCTAAATCAGCCCCAGCATTTT. The chain uses TRBV30 and TRBJ1-5; the D gene is possibly TRBD1 (6 bases). In germline, CDR1 is GTSNPN, CDR2 SVGIG (reference sequence). The CDR3 is 15 residues long. Trimming stripped 4 bases from V and 4 bases from J, with 17 bases between.

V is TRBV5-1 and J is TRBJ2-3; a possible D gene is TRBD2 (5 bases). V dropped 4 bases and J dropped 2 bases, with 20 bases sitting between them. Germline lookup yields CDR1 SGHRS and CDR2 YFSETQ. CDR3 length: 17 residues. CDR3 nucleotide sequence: TGCGCCAGCAGCCTCTGGTCTACTAGTGGGTCCACAGATACGCAGTATTTT. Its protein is CASSLWSTSGSTDTQYF.